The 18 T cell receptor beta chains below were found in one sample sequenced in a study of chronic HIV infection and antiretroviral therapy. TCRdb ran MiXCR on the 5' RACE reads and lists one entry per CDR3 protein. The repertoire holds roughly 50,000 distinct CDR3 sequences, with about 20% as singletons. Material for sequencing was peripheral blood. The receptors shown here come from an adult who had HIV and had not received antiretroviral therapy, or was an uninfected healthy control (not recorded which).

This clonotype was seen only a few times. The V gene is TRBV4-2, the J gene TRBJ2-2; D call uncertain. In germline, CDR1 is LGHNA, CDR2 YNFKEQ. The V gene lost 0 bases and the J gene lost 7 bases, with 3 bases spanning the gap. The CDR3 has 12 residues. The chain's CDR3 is CASSQDSGELFF. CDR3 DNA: TGTGCCAGCAGCCAAGACAGCGGGGAGCTGTTTTTT.

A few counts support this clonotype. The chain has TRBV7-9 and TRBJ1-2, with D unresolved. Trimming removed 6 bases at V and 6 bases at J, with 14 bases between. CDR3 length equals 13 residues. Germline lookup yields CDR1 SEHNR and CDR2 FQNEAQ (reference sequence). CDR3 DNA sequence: TGTGCCAGCAGTTCTACCCCTTCGGATGGCTACACCTTC. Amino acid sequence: CASSSTPSDGYTF.

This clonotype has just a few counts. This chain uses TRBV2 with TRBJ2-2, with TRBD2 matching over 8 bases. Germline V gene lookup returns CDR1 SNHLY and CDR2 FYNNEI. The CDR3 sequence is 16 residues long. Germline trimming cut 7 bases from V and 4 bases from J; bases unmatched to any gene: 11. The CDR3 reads CASNKAGLAGTGELFF. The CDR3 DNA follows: TGTGCCAGCAACAAAGCAGGGCTAGCGGGCACCGGGGAGCTGTTTTTT.

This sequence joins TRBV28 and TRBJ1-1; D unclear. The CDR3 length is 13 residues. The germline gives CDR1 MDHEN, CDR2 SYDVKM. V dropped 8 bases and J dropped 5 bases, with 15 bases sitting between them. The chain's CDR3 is CASLKGGSTEAFF. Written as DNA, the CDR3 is TGTGCCAGCCTTAAGGGCGGTTCAACTGAAGCTTTCTTT.

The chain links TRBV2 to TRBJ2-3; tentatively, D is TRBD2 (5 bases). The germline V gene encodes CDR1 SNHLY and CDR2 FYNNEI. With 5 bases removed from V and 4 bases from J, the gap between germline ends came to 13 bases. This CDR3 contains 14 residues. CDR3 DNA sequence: TGTGCCAGCAGTAAGAGGGAGACTGCAGATACGCAGTATTTT. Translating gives CASSKRETADTQYF. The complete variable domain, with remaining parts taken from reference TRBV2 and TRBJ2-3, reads EPEVTQTPSHQVTQMGQEVILRCVPISNHLYFYWYRQILGQKVEFLVSFYNNEISEKSEIFDDQFSVERPDGSNFTLKIRSTKLEDSAMYFCASSKRETADTQYFGPGTRLTVL.

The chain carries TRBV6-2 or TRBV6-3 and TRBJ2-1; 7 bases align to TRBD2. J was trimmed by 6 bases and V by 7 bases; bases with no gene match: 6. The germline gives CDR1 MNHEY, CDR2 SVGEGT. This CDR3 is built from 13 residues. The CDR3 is CASKVGGSNEQFF. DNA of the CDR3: TGTGCCAGCAAGGTGGGCGGGAGCAATGAGCAGTTCTTC.

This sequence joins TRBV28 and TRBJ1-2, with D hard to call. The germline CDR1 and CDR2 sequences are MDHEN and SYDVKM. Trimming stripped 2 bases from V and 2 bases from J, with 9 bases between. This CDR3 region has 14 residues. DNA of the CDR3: TGTGCCAGCAGTTTAGGGTTACTCAACTATGGCTACACCTTC. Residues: CASSLGLLNYGYTF.

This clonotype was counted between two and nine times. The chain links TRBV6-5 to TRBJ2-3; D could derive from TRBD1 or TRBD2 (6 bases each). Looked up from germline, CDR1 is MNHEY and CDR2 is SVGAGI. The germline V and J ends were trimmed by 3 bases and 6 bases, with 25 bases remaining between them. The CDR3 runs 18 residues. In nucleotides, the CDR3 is TGTGCCAGCAGTTATCGTCCGCCTTCGGGGGCGGTCTTGGATACGCAGTATTTT. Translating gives CASSYRPPSGAVLDTQYF.

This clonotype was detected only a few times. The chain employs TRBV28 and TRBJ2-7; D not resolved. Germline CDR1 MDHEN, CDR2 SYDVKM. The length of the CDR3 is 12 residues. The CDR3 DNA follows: TGTGTCACCTCCCGCTCAACCTACGAGCAGTACTTC. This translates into CVTSRSTYEQYF.

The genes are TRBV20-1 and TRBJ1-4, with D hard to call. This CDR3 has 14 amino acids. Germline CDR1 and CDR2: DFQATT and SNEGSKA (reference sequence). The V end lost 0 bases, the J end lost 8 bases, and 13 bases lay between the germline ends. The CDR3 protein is CSARDEPVDEKLFF. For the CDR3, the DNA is TGCAGTGCTAGAGATGAACCCGTTGACGAAAAACTGTTTTTT.

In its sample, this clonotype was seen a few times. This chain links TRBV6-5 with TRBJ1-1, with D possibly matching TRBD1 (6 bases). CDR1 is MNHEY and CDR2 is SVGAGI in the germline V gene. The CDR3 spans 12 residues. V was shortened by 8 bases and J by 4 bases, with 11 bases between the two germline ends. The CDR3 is CASQRGGTEAFF. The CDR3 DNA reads TGTGCCAGCCAGAGGGGGGGCACTGAAGCTTTCTTT.

CDR3 region: CASSPGQGLRLSPRNNEQFF. CDR3 bases: TGTGCCAGCTCACCAGGACAGGGGTTACGGCTGTCCCCCCGAAACAATGAGCAGTTCTTC. The V call is TRBV18, the J call TRBJ2-1, with 9 nucleotides matching TRBD1. The germline V gene encodes CDR1 KGHSH and CDR2 LQKENI. This CDR3 contains 20 residues. The trim removed 2 bases at V and 5 bases at J, leaving 19 bases unmatched.

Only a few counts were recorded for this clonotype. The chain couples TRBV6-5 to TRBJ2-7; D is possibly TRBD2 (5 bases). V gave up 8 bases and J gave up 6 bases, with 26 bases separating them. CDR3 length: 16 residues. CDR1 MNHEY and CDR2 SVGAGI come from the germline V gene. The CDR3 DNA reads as TGTGCCAGCGGACCCCGCCGGGGAAGCGCCCGTCCCGAGCAGTACTTC. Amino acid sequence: CASGPRRGSARPEQYF.

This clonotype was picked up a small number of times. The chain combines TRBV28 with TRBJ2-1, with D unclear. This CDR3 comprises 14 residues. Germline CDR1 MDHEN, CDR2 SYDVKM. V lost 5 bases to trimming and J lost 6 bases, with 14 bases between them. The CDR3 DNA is TGTGCCAGCAGTCCTATTCCTAATCGCAATGAGCAGTTCTTC. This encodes CASSPIPNRNEQFF.

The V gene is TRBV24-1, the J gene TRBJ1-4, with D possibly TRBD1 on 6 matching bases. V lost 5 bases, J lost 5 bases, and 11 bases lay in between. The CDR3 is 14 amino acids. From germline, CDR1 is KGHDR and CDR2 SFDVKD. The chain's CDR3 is CATSAGQLNEKLFF. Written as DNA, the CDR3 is TGTGCCACCAGTGCGGGACAATTGAATGAAAAACTGTTTTTT.

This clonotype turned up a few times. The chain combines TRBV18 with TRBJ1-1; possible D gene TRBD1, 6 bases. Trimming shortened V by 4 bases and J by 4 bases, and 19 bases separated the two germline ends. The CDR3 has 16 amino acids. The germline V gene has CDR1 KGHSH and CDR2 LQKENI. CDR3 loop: CASSQQTGWGSTEAFF. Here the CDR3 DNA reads TGTGCCAGCTCACAGCAGACAGGTTGGGGGAGCACTGAAGCTTTCTTT.

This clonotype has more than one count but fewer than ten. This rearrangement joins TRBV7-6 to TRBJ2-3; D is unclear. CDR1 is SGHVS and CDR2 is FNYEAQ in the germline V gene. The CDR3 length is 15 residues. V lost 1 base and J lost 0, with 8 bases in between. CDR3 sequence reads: CASSLDWSSTDTQYF. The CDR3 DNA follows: TGTGCCAGCAGCTTAGATTGGTCTAGCACAGATACGCAGTATTTT. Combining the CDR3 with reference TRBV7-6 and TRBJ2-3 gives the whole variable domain GAGVSQSPRYKVTKRGQDVALRCDPISGHVSLYWYRQALGQGPEFLTYFNYEAQQDKSGLPNDRFSAERPEGSISTLTIQRTEQRDSAMYRCASSLDWSSTDTQYFGPGTRLTVL.

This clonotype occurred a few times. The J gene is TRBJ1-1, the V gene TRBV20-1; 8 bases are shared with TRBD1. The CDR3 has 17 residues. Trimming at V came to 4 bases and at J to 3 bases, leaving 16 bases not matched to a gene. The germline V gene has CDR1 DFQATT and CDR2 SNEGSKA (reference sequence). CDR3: CSATKDRAKRRDTEAFF. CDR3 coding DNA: TGCAGTGCTACAAAGGACAGGGCTAAACGACGGGACACTGAAGCTTTCTTT.